Below, 13 T cell receptor beta chains from the same sample are listed, as sequenced in a study of T cell repertoires in cytomegalovirus infection. MiXCR, run by TCRdb on the reads, gives a single entry per CDR3 protein. The sample shows about 230,000 distinct CDR3 sequences, 6% to 8% of them seen only once. Sequencing was carried out using PBMCs. The receptors stem from a human donor in good health (CMV status not recorded). Some clones in this sample may be carry-over from other donors' samples.

In this sample, this clonotype turned up many times. The chain joins TRBV12-3 or TRBV12-4 to TRBJ1-2; TRBD1 matches at 10 bases. The CDR3 covers 14 residues. V lost 5 bases and J lost 4; bases outside the gene matches: 4. CDR3 bases: TGTGCCAGCAGTCCGACAGGGGGCAGCTATGGCTACACCTTC. Encoded protein: CASSPTGGSYGYTF.

This clonotype was counted many times. The chain uses TRBV28 and TRBJ1-1, with D unresolved. Per the germline V gene, CDR1 is MDHEN and CDR2 is SYDVKM. The CDR3 runs 15 residues. The ends were cut back, 5 bases at V and 0 bases at J, with 13 bases in the middle. Written as DNA, the CDR3 is TGTGCCAGCAGTGCAGGACCGGGGTTGAACACTGAAGCTTTCTTT. Residues: CASSAGPGLNTEAFF.

This clonotype was seen ten or more times. The rearrangement uses TRBV7-2 and TRBJ2-5; D could derive from TRBD1 or TRBD2 (5 bases each). The V end was cut by 5 bases, the J end by 1 base, with 17 bases between. Germline assignment: CDR1 SGHTA and CDR2 FQGNSA. The length of the CDR3 is 16 residues. The DNA for the CDR3 is TGTGCCAGCAGCACCAATGGGGGAGTCCCCCAAGAGACCCAGTACTTC. This gives the protein CASSTNGGVPQETQYF.

This clonotype was observed a handful of times. A much larger clone differs from this one at a single base, so this may be a read error. The chain carries TRBV28 and TRBJ1-4; D is uncertain. Germline V gives CDR1 MDHEN, CDR2 SYDVKM. V was trimmed by 3 bases and J by 7 bases, leaving 12 bases between them. This CDR3 spans 14 amino acids. The CDR3 reads CASSFRLTGEKLFF. CDR3 coding DNA: TGTGCCAGCAGTTTCAGGTTAACGGGTGAAAAACTGTTTTTT.

This clonotype was recorded at least ten times. The rearrangement links TRBV7-2 to TRBJ2-7; no reliable D call. Per germline, CDR1 SGHTA and CDR2 FQGNSA. V was trimmed by 4 bases and J by 2 bases, leaving 18 bases between them. This CDR3 comprises 16 residues. CDR3 in amino acids: CASSSDSTAGTYEQYF. The CDR3 DNA is TGTGCCAGCAGCTCTGATTCGACGGCAGGTACCTACGAGCAGTACTTC.

This clonotype has at least ten counts. This chain uses TRBV25-1 with TRBJ1-2; 8 nucleotides line up with TRBD1. The CDR3 is made up of 16 amino acids. CDR1 and CDR2 (germline): MGHDK, SYGVNS. The ends lost 5 bases at V and 4 bases at J; junction bases unmatched: 12. The CDR3 spells CASSQTDRGEGYGYTF. The CDR3 DNA follows: TGTGCCAGCAGTCAGACTGACAGGGGCGAAGGCTATGGCTACACCTTC.

This clonotype was counted at least ten times. The chain links TRBV5-1 to TRBJ1-5; D unclear. CDR1 and CDR2 (germline): SGHRS, YFSETQ. This CDR3 is built from 13 residues. V gave up 2 bases and J gave up 5 bases, with 8 bases separating them. CDR3 loop: CASSFERDQPQHF. The CDR3 nucleotides read TGCGCCAGCAGCTTCGAGAGGGATCAGCCCCAGCATTTT.

This clonotype was counted many times. The V and J genes are TRBV12-3 or TRBV12-4 and TRBJ2-3, with unresolved D. The CDR3 length is 12 residues. The V gene lost 7 bases and the J gene lost 6 bases, with 11 bases spanning the gap. The CDR3 DNA sequence: TGTGCCAGCATGGGCCTGGGCGATACGCAGTATTTT. Amino acid sequence: CASMGLGDTQYF.

This clonotype was recorded many times. J is TRBJ2-7 and V is TRBV7-9; 7 positions match TRBD1. CDR1 and CDR2 (germline): SEHNR, FQNEAQ (reference sequence). CDR3 length equals 14 residues. After removal of 4 bases from V and 4 bases from J, the junction contained 7 bases not matched to a gene. DNA for the CDR3: TGTGCCAGCAGCTCCTCGGGACAGAAGTACGAGCAGTACTTC. Amino acid sequence: CASSSSGQKYEQYF.

This clonotype came up many times. CDR3 bases: TGCGCCAGCAGCCGCTCCTCGGGAGCCACTGAAGCTTTCTTT. Its protein product is CASSRSSGATEAFF. The rearrangement links TRBV4-3 to TRBJ1-1; no clear D gene. Germline-derived CDR1 and CDR2 are LGHNA and YSLEER. V was pared by 4 bases and J by 4 bases, with 13 bases between. The CDR3 spans 14 residues.

This clonotype showed up many times. V is TRBV20-1 and J is TRBJ2-1; D possibly corresponds to TRBD1 (5 bases). There are 17 residues in the CDR3. The V gene lost 4 bases and the J gene lost 2 bases, with 21 bases spanning the gap. Germline V gene lookup returns CDR1 DFQATT and CDR2 SNEGSKA (reference sequence). The CDR3 region is CSAMNLITGIAYNEQFF. The CDR3 DNA follows: TGCAGTGCTATGAATCTGATCACAGGAATAGCCTACAATGAGCAGTTCTTC.

This clonotype was picked up many times. The chain is built from TRBV5-4 and TRBJ1-3; D possibly corresponds to TRBD1 (5 bases). V shed 4 bases and J shed 0 bases, with 11 bases lying between them. CDR1 is SGHNT, CDR2 YYREEE, per germline (reference sequence). This CDR3 has 15 residues. The CDR3 region is CASSVDTLSGNTIYF. DNA of the CDR3: TGTGCCAGCAGCGTGGACACTCTCTCTGGAAACACCATATATTTT.

A remark on this clonotype: One base away lies a much larger clone, so this may be a sequencing read error. CDR3 nucleotides: TGTCCCAGCAGTGCGGACAGGACAACCTACGAGCAGTACTTC. It yields the protein CPSSADRTTYEQYF. The V call is TRBV2, the J call TRBJ2-7, with TRBD1 matching 7 bases. The CDR3 is 14 residues long. Germline CDR1 is SNHLY and CDR2 is FYNNEI.